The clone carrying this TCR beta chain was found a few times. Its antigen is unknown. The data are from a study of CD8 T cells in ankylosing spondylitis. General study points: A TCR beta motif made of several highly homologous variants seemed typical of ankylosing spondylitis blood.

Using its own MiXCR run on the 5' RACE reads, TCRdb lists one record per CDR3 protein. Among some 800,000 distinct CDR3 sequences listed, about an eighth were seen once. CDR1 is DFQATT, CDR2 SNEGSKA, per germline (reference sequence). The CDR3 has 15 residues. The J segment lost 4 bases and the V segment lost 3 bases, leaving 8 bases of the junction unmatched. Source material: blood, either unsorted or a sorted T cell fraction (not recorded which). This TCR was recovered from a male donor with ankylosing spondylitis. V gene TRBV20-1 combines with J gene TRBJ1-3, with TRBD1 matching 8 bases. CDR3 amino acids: CSARVGGQEGNTIYF. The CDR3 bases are TGCAGTGCTAGGGTCGGGGGACAGGAGGGAAACACCATATATTTT.